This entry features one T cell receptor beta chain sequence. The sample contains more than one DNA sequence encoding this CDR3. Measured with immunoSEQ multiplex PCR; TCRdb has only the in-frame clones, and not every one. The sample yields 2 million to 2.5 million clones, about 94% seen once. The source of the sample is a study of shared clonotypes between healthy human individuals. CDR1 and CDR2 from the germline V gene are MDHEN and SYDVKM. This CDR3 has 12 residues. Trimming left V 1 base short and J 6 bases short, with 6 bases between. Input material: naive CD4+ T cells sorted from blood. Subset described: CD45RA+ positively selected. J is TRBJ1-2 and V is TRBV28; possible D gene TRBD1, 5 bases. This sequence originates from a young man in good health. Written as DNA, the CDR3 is TGTGCCAGCAGTTTATTGGGGGATGGCTACACCTTC. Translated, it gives CASSLLGDGYTF.